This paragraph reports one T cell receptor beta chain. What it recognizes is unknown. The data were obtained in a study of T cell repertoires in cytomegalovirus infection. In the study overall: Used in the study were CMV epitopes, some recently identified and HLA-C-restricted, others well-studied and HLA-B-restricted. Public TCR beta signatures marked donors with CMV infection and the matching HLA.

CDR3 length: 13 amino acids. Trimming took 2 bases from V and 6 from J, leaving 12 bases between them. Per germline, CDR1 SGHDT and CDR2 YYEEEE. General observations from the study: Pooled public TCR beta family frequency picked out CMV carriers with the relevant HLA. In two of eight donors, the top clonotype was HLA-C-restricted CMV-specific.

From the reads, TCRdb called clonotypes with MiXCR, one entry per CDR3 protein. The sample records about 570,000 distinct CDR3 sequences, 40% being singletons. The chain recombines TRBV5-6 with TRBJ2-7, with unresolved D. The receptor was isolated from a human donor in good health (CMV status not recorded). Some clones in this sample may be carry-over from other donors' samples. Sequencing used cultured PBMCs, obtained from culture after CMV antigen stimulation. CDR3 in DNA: TGTGCCAGCAGCTTAGGAATGGTCGGCGAGCAGTACTTC. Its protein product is CASSLGMVGEQYF.